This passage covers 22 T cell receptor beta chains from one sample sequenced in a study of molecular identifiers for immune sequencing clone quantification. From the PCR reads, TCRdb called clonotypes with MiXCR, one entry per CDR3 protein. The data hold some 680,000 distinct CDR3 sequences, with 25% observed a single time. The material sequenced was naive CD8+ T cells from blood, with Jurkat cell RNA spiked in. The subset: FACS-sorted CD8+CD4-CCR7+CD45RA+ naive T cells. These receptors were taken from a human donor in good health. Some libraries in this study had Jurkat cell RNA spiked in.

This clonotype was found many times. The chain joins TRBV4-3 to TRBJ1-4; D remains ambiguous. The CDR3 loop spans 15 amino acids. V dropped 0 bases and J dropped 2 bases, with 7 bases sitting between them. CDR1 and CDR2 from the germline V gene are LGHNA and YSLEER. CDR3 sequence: CASSQDGQTNEKLFF. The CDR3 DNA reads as TGCGCCAGCAGCCAAGATGGGCAGACTAATGAAAAACTGTTTTTT.

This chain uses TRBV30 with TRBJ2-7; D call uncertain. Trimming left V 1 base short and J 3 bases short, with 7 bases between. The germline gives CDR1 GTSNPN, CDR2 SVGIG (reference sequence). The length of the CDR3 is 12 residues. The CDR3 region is CAWSDSGYEQYF. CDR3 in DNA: TGTGCCTGGAGTGATTCTGGCTACGAGCAGTACTTC.

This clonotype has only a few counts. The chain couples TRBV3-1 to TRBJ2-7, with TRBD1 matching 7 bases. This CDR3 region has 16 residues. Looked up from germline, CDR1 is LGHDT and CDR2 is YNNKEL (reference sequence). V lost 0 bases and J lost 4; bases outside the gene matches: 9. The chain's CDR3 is CASSQDVGHRGYEQYF. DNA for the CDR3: TGTGCCAGCAGCCAAGATGTCGGGCACAGGGGTTACGAGCAGTACTTC.

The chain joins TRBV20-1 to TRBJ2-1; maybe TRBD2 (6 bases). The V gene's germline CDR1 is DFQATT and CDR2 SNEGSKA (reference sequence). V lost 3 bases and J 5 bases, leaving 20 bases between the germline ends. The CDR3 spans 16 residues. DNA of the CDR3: TGCAGTGCTAGTGACATTGAGACTAGAGTCGACAATGAGCAGTTCTTC. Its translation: CSASDIETRVDNEQFF.

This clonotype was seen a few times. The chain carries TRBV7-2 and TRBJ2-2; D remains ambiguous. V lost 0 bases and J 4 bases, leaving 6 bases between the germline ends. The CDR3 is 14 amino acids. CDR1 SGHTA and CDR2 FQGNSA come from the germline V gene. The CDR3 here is CASSLAHSTGELFF. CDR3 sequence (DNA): TGTGCCAGCAGCTTAGCCCATAGCACCGGGGAGCTGTTTTTT.

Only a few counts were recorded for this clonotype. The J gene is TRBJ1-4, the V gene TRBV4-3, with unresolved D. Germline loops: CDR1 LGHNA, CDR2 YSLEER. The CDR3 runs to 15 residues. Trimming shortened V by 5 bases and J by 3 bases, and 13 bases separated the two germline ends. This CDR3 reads CASSTRQEANEKLFF. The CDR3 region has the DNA TGCGCCAGCAGCACAAGGCAGGAGGCTAATGAAAAACTGTTTTTT.

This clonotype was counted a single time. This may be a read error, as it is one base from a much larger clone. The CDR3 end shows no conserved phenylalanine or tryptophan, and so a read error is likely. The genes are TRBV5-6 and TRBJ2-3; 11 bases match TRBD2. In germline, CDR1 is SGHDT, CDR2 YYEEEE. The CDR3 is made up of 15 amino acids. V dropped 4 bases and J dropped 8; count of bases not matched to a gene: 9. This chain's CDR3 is CASSTTSGSLTTQYS. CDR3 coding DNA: TGTGCCAGCAGCACAACTAGCGGGAGTTTAACTACGCAGTATTCT.

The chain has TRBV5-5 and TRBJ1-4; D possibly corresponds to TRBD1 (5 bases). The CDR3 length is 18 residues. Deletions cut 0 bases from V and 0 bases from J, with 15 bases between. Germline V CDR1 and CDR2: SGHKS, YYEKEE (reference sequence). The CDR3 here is CASSLDGLGTATNEKLFF. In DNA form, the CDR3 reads TGTGCCAGCAGCTTGGATGGCCTAGGGACCGCAACTAATGAAAAACTGTTTTTT. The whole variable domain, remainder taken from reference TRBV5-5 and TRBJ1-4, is DAGVTQSPTHLIKTRGQQVTLRCSPISGHKSVSWYQQVLGQGPQFIFQYYEKEERGRGNFPDRFSARQFPNYSSELNVNALLLGDSALYLCASSLDGLGTATNEKLFFGSGTQLSVL.

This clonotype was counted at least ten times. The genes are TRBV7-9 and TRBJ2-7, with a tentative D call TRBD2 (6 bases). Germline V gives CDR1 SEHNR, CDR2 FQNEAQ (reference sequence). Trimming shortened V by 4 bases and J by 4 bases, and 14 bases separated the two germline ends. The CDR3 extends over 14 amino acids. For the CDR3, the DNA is TGTGCCAGCAGCTCGACGGCGGGGTATTACGAGCAGTACTTC. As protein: CASSSTAGYYEQYF. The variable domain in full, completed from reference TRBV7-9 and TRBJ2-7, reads DTGVSQNPRHKITKRGQNVTFRCDPISEHNRLYWYRQTLGQGPEFLTYFQNEAQLEKSRLLSDRFSAERPKGSFSTLEIQRTEQGDSAMYLCASSSTAGYYEQYFGPGTRLTVT.

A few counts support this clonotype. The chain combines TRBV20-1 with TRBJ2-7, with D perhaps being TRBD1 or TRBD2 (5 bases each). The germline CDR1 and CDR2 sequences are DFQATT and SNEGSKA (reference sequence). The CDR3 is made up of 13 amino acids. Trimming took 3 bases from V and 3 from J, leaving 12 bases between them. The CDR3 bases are TGCAGTGCTAGCGGGACCGCGAACTACGAGCAGTACTTC. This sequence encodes CSASGTANYEQYF.

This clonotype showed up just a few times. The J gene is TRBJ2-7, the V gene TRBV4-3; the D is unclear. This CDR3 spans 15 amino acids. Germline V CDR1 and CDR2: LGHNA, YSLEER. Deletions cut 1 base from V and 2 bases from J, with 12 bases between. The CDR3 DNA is TGCGCCAGCAGCCAAGGGGCAGGAAAACCCTACGAGCAGTACTTC. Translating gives CASSQGAGKPYEQYF.

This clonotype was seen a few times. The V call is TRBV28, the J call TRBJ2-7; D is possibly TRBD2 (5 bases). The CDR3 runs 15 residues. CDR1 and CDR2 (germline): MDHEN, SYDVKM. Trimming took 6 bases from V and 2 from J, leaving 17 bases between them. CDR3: CASSRPPAAAYEQYF. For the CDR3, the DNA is TGTGCCAGCAGCCGTCCCCCAGCGGCCGCCTACGAGCAGTACTTC. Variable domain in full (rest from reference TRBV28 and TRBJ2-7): DVKVTQSSRYLVKRTGEKVFLECVQDMDHENMFWYRQDPGLGLRLIYFSYDVKMKEKGDIPEGYSVSREKKERFSLILESASTNQTSMYLCASSRPPAAAYEQYFGPGTRLTVT.

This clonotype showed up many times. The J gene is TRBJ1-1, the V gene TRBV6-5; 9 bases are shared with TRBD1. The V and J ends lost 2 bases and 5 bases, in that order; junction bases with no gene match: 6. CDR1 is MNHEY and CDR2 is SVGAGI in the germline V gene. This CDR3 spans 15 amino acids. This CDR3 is CASSYGDRGMTEAFF. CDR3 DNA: TGTGCCAGCAGTTACGGCGACAGGGGGATGACTGAAGCTTTCTTT.

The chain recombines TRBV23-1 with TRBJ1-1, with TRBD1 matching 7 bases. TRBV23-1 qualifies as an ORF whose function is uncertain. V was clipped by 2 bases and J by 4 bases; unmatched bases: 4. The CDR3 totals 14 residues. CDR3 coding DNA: TGCGCCAGCAGTCAAAACAGGGGTCGCACTGAAGCTTTCTTT. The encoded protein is CASSQNRGRTEAFF.

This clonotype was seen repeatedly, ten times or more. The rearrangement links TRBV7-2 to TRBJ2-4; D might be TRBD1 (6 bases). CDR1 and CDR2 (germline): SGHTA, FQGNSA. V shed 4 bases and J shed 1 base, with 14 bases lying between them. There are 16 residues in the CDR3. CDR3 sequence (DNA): TGTGCCAGCAGCTCAGGGGCCAGCGCGGCCAAAAACATTCAGTACTTC. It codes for CASSSGASAAKNIQYF.

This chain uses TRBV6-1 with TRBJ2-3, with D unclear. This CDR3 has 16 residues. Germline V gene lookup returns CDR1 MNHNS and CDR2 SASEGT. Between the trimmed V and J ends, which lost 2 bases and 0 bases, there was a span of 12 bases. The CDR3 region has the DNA TGTGCCAGCAGTGAATGGGATAGCTCTAGCACAGATACGCAGTATTTT. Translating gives CASSEWDSSSTDTQYF.

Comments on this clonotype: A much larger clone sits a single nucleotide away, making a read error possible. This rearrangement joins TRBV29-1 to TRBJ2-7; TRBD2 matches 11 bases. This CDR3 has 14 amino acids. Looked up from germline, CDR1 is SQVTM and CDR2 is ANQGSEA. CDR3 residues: CSVVRLAGSYKQYF. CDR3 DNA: TGCAGCGTTGTTCGACTAGCGGGGTCCTACAAGCAGTACTTC.

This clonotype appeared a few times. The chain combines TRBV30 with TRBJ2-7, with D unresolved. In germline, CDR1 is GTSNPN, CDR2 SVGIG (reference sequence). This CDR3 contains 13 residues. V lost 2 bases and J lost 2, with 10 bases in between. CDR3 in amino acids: CAWSQDRPYEQYF. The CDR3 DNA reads TGTGCCTGGAGTCAGGACCGTCCCTACGAGCAGTACTTC.

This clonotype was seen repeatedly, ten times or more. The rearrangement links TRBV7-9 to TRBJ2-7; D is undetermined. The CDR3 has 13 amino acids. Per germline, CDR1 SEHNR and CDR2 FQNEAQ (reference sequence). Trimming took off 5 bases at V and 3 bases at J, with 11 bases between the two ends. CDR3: CASSPDLRYEQYF. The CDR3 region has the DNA TGTGCCAGCAGCCCCGACCTACGCTACGAGCAGTACTTC.

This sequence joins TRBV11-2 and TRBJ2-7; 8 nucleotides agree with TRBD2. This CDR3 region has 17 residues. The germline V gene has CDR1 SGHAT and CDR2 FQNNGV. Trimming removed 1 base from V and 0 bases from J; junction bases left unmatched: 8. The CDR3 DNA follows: TGTGCCAGCAGCTTAGGCCGCGGGGGGCTATACTCCTACGAGCAGTACTTC. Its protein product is CASSLGRGGLYSYEQYF.

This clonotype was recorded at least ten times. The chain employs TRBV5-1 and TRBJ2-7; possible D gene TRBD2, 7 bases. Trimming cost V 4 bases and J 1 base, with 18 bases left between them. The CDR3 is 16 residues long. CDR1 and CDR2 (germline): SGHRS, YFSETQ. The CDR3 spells CASSPGGGLFSYEQYF. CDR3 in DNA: TGCGCCAGCAGCCCTGGAGGGGGACTATTTTCCTACGAGCAGTACTTC.

The CDR3 loop reads CASSTRGTENIQYF. The CDR3 region has the DNA TGTGCCAGTAGCACTAGGGGGACAGAAAACATTCAGTACTTC. The chain combines TRBV19 with TRBJ2-4; 7 positions agree with TRBD1. From germline, CDR1 is LNHDA and CDR2 SQIVND (reference sequence). The V and J ends lost 6 bases and 5 bases, in that order; junction bases with no gene match: 7. The CDR3 is 14 residues long.